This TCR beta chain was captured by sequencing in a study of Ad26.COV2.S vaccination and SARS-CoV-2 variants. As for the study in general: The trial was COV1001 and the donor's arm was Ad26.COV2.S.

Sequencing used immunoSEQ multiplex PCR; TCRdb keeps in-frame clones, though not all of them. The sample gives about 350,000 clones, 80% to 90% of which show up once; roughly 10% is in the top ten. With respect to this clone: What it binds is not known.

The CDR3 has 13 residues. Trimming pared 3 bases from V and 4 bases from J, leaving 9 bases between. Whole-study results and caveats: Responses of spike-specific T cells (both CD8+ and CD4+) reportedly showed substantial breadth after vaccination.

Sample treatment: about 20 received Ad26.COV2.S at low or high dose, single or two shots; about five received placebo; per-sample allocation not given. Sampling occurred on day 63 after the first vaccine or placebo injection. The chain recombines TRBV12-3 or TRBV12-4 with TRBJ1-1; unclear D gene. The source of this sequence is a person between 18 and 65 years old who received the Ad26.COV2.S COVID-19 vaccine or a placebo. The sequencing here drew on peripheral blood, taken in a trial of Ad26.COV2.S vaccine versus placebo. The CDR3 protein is CASSLQVGTEAFF. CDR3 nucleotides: TGTGCCAGCAGTTTGCAGGTCGGCACTGAAGCTTTCTTT.